This TCR beta chain was retrieved from a study of human T cells and chemical hapten exposure. Findings and limits, study-wide: Having alopecia, the donors may differ immunologically from healthy people. A positive correlation with patch test score was shown by PT1 expanded TCR counts. The formation of large CDR3 similarity clusters by expanded TCRs significantly exceeded that of controls.

With regard to this clonotype: Its antigen is unidentified.

TCRdb redid the calling of the RACE reads with MiXCR, one entry per CDR3 protein. The data show more than 65,000 distinct CDR3 sequences, 9% to 12% seen once. Noted time point: patch test 1, 2 weeks after DPC sensitization. Regarding treatment: therapeutic diphenylcyclopropenone sensitization with weekly scalp DPC. Germline V gene data show CDR1 as LGHNT and CDR2 as FRNRAP. With 2 bases removed from V and 4 bases from J, the gap between germline ends came to 11 bases. The CDR3 spans 14 residues. The chain combines TRBV12-5 with TRBJ1-1; D may be TRBD1 (6 bases). This sequence originates from a woman between 50 and 59 years old with alopecia areata. Some clones in this sample may be carry-over from other donors' samples. Source: whole blood, taken in connection with sensitization to the hapten diphenylcyclopropenone (DPC). The CDR3 sequence: CASGLPQGGTEAFF. Here the CDR3 DNA reads TGTGCTAGTGGTTTGCCACAGGGAGGCACTGAAGCTTTCTTT.